This TCR beta chain derives from a study of cytomegalovirus exposure and HLA in healthy donors. Study results and caveats: Fewer N-insertions (relative to the approximately 700-donor mean) were reportedly seen in an Asian-associated ancestry cluster in a later analysis.

This clone was counted between two and nine times. Its antigen is undetermined. CDR3 length equals 13 residues. From germline, CDR1 is SEHNR and CDR2 FQNEAQ (reference sequence). After removal of 8 bases from V and 4 bases from J, the junction contained 5 bases not matched to a gene. Use of 60 Vbeta and 13 Jbeta primers characterized the PCR. Sequenced by immunoSEQ multiplex PCR; TCRdb stores in-frame clones only, minus some. This table has fewer than 200,000 clones, approximately 82% appearing once. This chain joins TRBV7-9 and TRBJ2-5, with 9 bases identical to TRBD1. The sequenced sample was PBMCs. The receptor's source is a male donor in good health and CMV-seronegative. Here the CDR3 DNA reads TGTGCCAGCCGGGACAGGGCTGGAGAGACCCAGTACTTC. It specifies CASRDRAGETQYF.